Reported below is one T cell receptor (beta chain). This sample is drawn from a study of Ad26.COV2.S vaccination and SARS-CoV-2 variants. The junction had 8 bases not matched to a gene; V was cut back by 8 bases and J by 9 bases. Germline CDR1 and CDR2: LNHDA and SQIVND (reference sequence). This CDR3 contains 13 residues. Only in-frame clones appear in the TCRdb table, and some are missing; sequencing was by immunoSEQ multiplex PCR. Found here are 410,000 or so clones, roughly 90% of them singletons; the top ten hold more than 10%. The treatment: around 19 received Ad26.COV2.S at low or high dose, single or two shots; about 5 received placebo; per-sample allocation not given. Day 63 following the first vaccine or placebo injection was when the samples were taken.

The V and J genes are TRBV19 and TRBJ2-1; 9 bases are shared with TRBD2. The source of this sequence is a person between 18 and 65 years old who received the Ad26.COV2.S COVID-19 vaccine or a placebo. The input for sequencing was peripheral blood, taken in a trial of Ad26.COV2.S vaccine versus placebo. This CDR3 reads CASGGRVVGEQFF. The DNA for the CDR3 is TGTGCCAGTGGCGGGAGGGTCGTTGGTGAGCAGTTCTTC.